These 24 T cell receptor beta chains originate from one sample sequenced in a study of blood T cell repertoires in COVID-19. TCRdb's copy holds only in-frame clones and misses some; the assay was immunoSEQ multiplex PCR. The table has some 170,000 clones, roughly 89% seen once; the top ten hold around 4%. The sample taken for sequencing was peripheral blood. Source of these receptors: an older woman who had recovered from COVID-19.

The chain uses TRBV5-1 and TRBJ2-2, with 11 bases that match TRBD1. J lost 5 bases, V lost 4 bases, and 7 bases had no gene match. Germline-derived CDR1 and CDR2 are SGHRS and YFSETQ. This CDR3 is 16 amino acids long. The CDR3 protein is CASSVSGTGGTGELFF. The CDR3, as DNA: TGCGCCAGCAGCGTGAGCGGGACAGGGGGTACCGGGGAGCTGTTTTTT.

This rearrangement joins TRBV3-1 (or the pseudogene TRBV3-2) to TRBJ2-1; the D is unclear. The germline V gene encodes CDR1 LGHDT and CDR2 YNNKEL (reference sequence). V was clipped by 3 bases and J by 8 bases, with 11 bases between them. CDR3 length: 13 amino acids. The CDR3 region has the DNA TGTGCCAGCAGCCAGGCACGGCGGTATGAGCAGTTCTTC. This translates into CASSQARRYEQFF.

This clone has just a few counts. The chain combines TRBV19 with TRBJ1-5, with D perhaps TRBD1 (5 bases). CDR1 is LNHDA and CDR2 is SQIVND in the germline V gene (reference sequence). The V gene lost 9 bases and the J gene lost 0 bases, with 18 bases spanning the gap. CDR3 size: 16 residues. The CDR3 bases are TGTGCCAGCCGTATAGGGGCCTACAGTAGCAATCAGCCCCAGCATTTT. Translation gives CASRIGAYSSNQPQHF.

CDR3 nucleotide sequence: TGCAGCGTTGATCCCTCGGACTATGGCTACACCTTC. Its translation is CSVDPSDYGYTF. This chain links TRBV29-1 with TRBJ1-2; the D is unclear. Trimming took off 3 bases at V and 3 bases at J, with 8 bases between the two ends. The germline CDR1 and CDR2 sequences are SQVTM and ANQGSEA. The length of the CDR3 is 12 residues.

The rearrangement joins TRBV5-1 to TRBJ2-2, with 8 bases matching TRBD1. Trimming took 3 bases from V and 3 from J; bases not matched to a gene: 1. Germline CDR1 SGHRS, CDR2 YFSETQ. This CDR3 region has 14 residues. The CDR3 DNA sequence: TGCGCCAGCAGCTCACAGGGGGACACCGGGGAGCTGTTTTTT. This encodes CASSSQGDTGELFF.

This sequence joins TRBV4-1 and TRBJ2-4; 7 bases line up with TRBD1. Germline V gene sequence: CDR1 MGHRA, CDR2 YSYEKL. This CDR3 region has 17 residues. V lost 4 bases, J lost 0 bases, and 9 bases stayed unmatched. The CDR3: CASSPSPGQEAKNIQYF. CDR3 DNA sequence: TGCGCCAGCAGCCCGTCCCCCGGACAGGAAGCCAAAAACATTCAGTACTTC.

CDR3 DNA sequence: TGTGCCAGCAGCCATCGACTAGCGGGGGGGCCTGGTAGGGACATTCAGTACTTC. Amino acid sequence: CASSHRLAGGPGRDIQYF. The rearrangement uses TRBV3-1 (or the pseudogene TRBV3-2) and TRBJ2-4; 14 bases line up with TRBD2. CDR3 size: 18 residues. V lost 3 bases to trimming and J lost 8 bases; unmatched junction nucleotides: 12. Germline V lookup: CDR1 LGHDT, CDR2 YNNKEL (reference sequence).

The CDR3 protein is CASSPELPTQYF. DNA of the CDR3: TGTGCCAGCAGCCCCGAACTCCCCACGCAGTATTTT. The rearrangement joins TRBV3-1 (or the pseudogene TRBV3-2) to TRBJ2-3; no clear D gene. V was shortened by 4 bases and J by 9 bases, with 11 bases between the two germline ends. CDR3 length equals 12 residues. The germline V gene has CDR1 LGHDT and CDR2 YNNKEL (reference sequence).

The rearrangement links TRBV3-1 (or the pseudogene TRBV3-2) to TRBJ1-4, with D possibly TRBD1 on 6 matching bases. CDR3 length: 15 amino acids. Germline loops: CDR1 LGHDT, CDR2 YNNKEL (reference sequence). Trimming pared 8 bases from V and 8 bases from J, leaving 21 bases between. The CDR3 DNA sequence: TGTGCCAGCGGACAGAATTACAGGGTTGGCGAAAAACTGTTTTTT. This codes for CASGQNYRVGEKLFF.

This clone has only one observation. The chain combines TRBV7-9 with TRBJ1-2; unclear D gene. V was clipped by 1 base and J by 4 bases, with 7 bases between them. The V gene's germline CDR1 is SEHNR and CDR2 FQNEAQ (reference sequence). This CDR3 is built from 13 residues. Here the CDR3 reads CASSLVSFYGYTF. CDR3 DNA sequence: TGTGCCAGCAGCTTAGTCTCGTTCTATGGCTACACCTTC. Drawing the rest from reference TRBV7-9 and TRBJ1-2, the complete variable domain is DTGVSQNPRHKITKRGQNVTFRCDPISEHNRLYWYRQTLGQGPEFLTYFQNEAQLEKSRLLSDRFSAERPKGSFSTLEIQRTEQGDSAMYLCASSLVSFYGYTFGSGTRLTVV.

The J gene is TRBJ2-1, the V gene TRBV5-1, with 7 bases fitting TRBD1. Germline CDR1 is SGHRS and CDR2 is YFSETQ. The CDR3 runs 15 residues. After removal of 7 bases from V and 0 bases from J, the junction contained 7 bases not matched to a gene. CDR3 region: CASGQVPYSYNEQFF. The CDR3 nucleotides are TGCGCCAGCGGACAGGTTCCCTACTCCTACAATGAGCAGTTCTTC. The variable domain in full, completed from reference TRBV5-1 and TRBJ2-1, reads KAGVTQTPRYLIKTRGQQVTLSCSPISGHRSVSWYQQTPGQGLQFLFEYFSETQRNKGNFPGRFSGRQFSNSRSEMNVSTLELGDSALYLCASGQVPYSYNEQFFGPGTRLTVL.

The chain carries TRBV19 and TRBJ2-3; 9 bases line up with TRBD2. CDR3 size: 14 residues. Germline loops: CDR1 LNHDA, CDR2 SQIVND (reference sequence). V was clipped by 10 bases and J by 5 bases; unmatched bases: 10. The CDR3 here is CATSLLAGKDTQYF. In DNA, the CDR3 is TGTGCCACCTCTCTCCTAGCGGGGAAAGATACGCAGTATTTT. The variable domain in full, completed from reference TRBV19 and TRBJ2-3, reads DGGITQSPKYLFRKEGQNVTLSCEQNLNHDAMYWYRQDPGQGLRLIYYSQIVNDFQKGDIAEGYSVSREKKESFPLTVTSAQKNPTAFYLCATSLLAGKDTQYFGPGTRLTVL.

This chain joins TRBV4-2 and TRBJ2-2; 8 bases map to TRBD1. Germline lookup yields CDR1 LGHNA and CDR2 YNFKEQ. The V gene end was trimmed by 4 bases and the J gene end by 2 bases; junction bases not matched to a gene: 12. The CDR3 is 18 residues long. Here the CDR3 reads CASSRAGSGTGNTGELFF. CDR3 DNA: TGTGCCAGCAGCCGCGCCGGATCCGGGACAGGAAACACCGGGGAGCTGTTTTTT.

V gene TRBV6-5 combines with J gene TRBJ1-1; 7 bases agree with TRBD1. V gave up 5 bases and J gave up 8 bases; unmatched junction bases: 11. This CDR3 comprises 14 residues. Germline CDR1 reads MNHEY; CDR2 reads SVGAGI. The CDR3 region has the DNA TGTGCCAGCAGTCTCAGGGACAGAGCCGCCGAAGCTTTCTTT. Amino acids: CASSLRDRAAEAFF.

This chain uses TRBV5-1 with TRBJ1-1, with TRBD1 matching 9 bases. Unmatched junction bases numbered 12, after V lost 4 bases and J lost 5 bases. Germline CDR1 is SGHRS and CDR2 is YFSETQ. This CDR3 has 16 amino acids. CDR3 sequence reads: CASSPAVTGGKTEAFF. CDR3 DNA sequence: TGCGCCAGCAGCCCCGCCGTGACAGGGGGGAAAACTGAAGCTTTCTTT.

Only one count was recorded for this clone. This chain connects TRBV28 to TRBJ1-5; the match to TRBD1 covers 12 bases. Germline V lookup: CDR1 MDHEN, CDR2 SYDVKM. The CDR3 consists of 15 residues. The junction had 3 bases not matched to a gene; V was cut back by 2 bases and J by 7 bases. The CDR3 reads CASSLGTGGEQPQHF. CDR3 coding DNA: TGTGCCAGCAGTTTAGGGACAGGGGGCGAACAGCCCCAGCATTTT. Full variable domain (missing parts from reference TRBV28 and TRBJ1-5): DVKVTQSSRYLVKRTGEKVFLECVQDMDHENMFWYRQDPGLGLRLIYFSYDVKMKEKGDIPEGYSVSREKKERFSLILESASTNQTSMYLCASSLGTGGEQPQHFGDGTRLSIL.

The rearrangement uses TRBV28 and TRBJ1-4; 8 bases fit TRBD1. Germline CDR1 MDHEN, CDR2 SYDVKM. The CDR3 is 14 amino acids. V trimming: 2 bases; J trimming: 8 bases; junction bases outside the gene matches: 4. CDR3 in amino acids: CASSLQGAWEKLFF. CDR3 nucleotide sequence: TGTGCCAGCAGTTTACAGGGGGCGTGGGAAAAACTGTTTTTT.

The V call is TRBV11-2, the J call TRBJ2-5; 11 bases align to TRBD2. This CDR3 spans 16 amino acids. The V and J ends lost 5 bases and 4 bases, in that order; junction bases with no gene match: 9. Germline-derived CDR1 and CDR2 are SGHAT and FQNNGV. Written as DNA, the CDR3 is TGTGCCAGCAGCCCGATGCCGGGACTAGCGGCAGAGACCCAGTACTTC. As protein: CASSPMPGLAAETQYF.

Only one count was recorded for this clone. The chain links TRBV5-1 to TRBJ2-2; D gene uncertain. The length of the CDR3 is 12 residues. Between the trimmed V and J ends, which lost 5 bases and 6 bases, there was a span of 8 bases. From germline, CDR1 is SGHRS and CDR2 YFSETQ. CDR3 protein: CASRPAAGELFF. The CDR3 region has the DNA TGCGCCAGCAGGCCCGCGGCCGGGGAGCTGTTTTTT.

This sequence joins TRBV28 and TRBJ1-4, with D tentatively TRBD1 (6 bases). The CDR3 covers 14 residues. V was trimmed by 8 bases and J by 2 bases, leaving 12 bases between them. Germline loops: CDR1 MDHEN, CDR2 SYDVKM. The CDR3 here is CASAAGQTNEKLFF. CDR3 DNA sequence: TGTGCCAGCGCTGCAGGACAGACTAATGAAAAACTGTTTTTT.

This clone occurred a few times. V is TRBV18 and J is TRBJ2-1; D possibly corresponds to TRBD2 (7 bases). CDR1 KGHSH and CDR2 LQKENI come from the germline V gene. Trimming stripped 6 bases from V and 0 bases from J, with 12 bases between. The CDR3 runs 15 residues. The CDR3, as DNA: TGTGCCAGCTCTCTAGGGGGGGGCTCCTACAATGAGCAGTTCTTC. This encodes CASSLGGGSYNEQFF.

The rearrangement uses TRBV9 and TRBJ2-2; maybe TRBD1 (5 bases). In germline, CDR1 is SGDLS, CDR2 YYNGEE. There are 14 residues in the CDR3. Deletions cut 6 bases from V and 4 bases from J, with 13 bases between. Here the CDR3 reads CASMRQGFTGELFF. CDR3 in DNA: TGTGCCAGCATGCGGCAGGGTTTCACCGGGGAGCTGTTTTTT.

The chain uses TRBV7-2 and TRBJ1-5; TRBD1 agrees at 9 bases. This CDR3 has 14 amino acids. The J segment lost 5 bases and the V segment lost 5 bases, leaving 4 bases of the junction unmatched. CDR1 and CDR2 (germline): SGHTA, FQGNSA. CDR3 nucleotide sequence: TGTGCCAGCAGCCCTAGACAGGGGGATCAGCCCCAGCATTTT. Amino acid sequence: CASSPRQGDQPQHF.

This sequence joins TRBV7-3 and TRBJ2-2; D is possibly TRBD2 (6 bases). CDR3 length: 17 residues. Trimming pared 5 bases from V and 1 base from J, leaving 17 bases between. Germline lookup yields CDR1 SGHTA and CDR2 FQGTGA. The chain's CDR3 is CASSRVGGSLNTGELFF. CDR3 nucleotides: TGTGCCAGCAGCCGCGTTGGGGGGTCCTTGAACACCGGGGAGCTGTTTTTT.